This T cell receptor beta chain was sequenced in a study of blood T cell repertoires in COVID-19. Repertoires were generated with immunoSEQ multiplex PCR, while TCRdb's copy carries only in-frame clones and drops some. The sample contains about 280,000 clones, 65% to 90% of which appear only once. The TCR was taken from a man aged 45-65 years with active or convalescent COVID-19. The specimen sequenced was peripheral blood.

CDR3 DNA sequence: TGCAGCGTTGAGTCAGGGAGGCATCGATACTTC. Encoded protein: CSVESGRHRYF. The chain joins TRBV29-1 to TRBJ2-7, with D maybe TRBD2 (6 bases). The CDR3 is made up of 11 amino acids. The V end was cut by 3 bases, the J end by 13 bases, with 16 bases between. Per germline, CDR1 SQVTM and CDR2 ANQGSEA.